This T cell receptor beta chain was captured in a study of T cell responses to AZD1222 COVID-19 vaccine. Whole-study findings and limits: The study found Spike-specific TCR breadth and depth rose after two AZD1222 doses. There were repertoire samples only from the period after the peak T cell response. Clonal diversity was possibly underestimated, and the donors were mostly white British, with more females. Baseline testing showed seropositivity in only a handful of AZD1222 recipients.

This clone has only one observation. The antigen is not known. Profiled with immunoSEQ multiplex PCR; TCRdb holds only in-frame clones, not every one. This sample carries more than 75,000 clones, about nine tenths of them seen once, and the ten largest clones take about 5%. This receptor was obtained from an adult who received the AZD1222 COVID-19 vaccine. The specimen was peripheral blood, collected 28 days after the second AZD1222 dose.

CDR3 region: CASSERGSTTDTQYF. The CDR3 region has the DNA TGTGCCAGCAGCGAGCGGGGGAGTACCACAGATACGCAGTATTTT. The chain combines TRBV9 with TRBJ2-3; 8 bases are shared with TRBD2. The trim removed 3 bases at V and 2 bases at J, leaving 5 bases unmatched. CDR1 is SGDLS, CDR2 YYNGEE, per germline. This CDR3 comprises 15 residues.